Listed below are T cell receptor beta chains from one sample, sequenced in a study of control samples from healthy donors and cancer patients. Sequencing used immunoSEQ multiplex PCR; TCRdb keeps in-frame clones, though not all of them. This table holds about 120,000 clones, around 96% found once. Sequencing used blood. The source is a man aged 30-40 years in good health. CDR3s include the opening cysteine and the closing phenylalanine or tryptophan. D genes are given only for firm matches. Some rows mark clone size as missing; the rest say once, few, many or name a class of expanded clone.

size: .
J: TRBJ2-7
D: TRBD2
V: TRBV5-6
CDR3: CASSKLAVLYEQYF
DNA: TGTGCCAGCAGCAAACTAGCGGTTCTTTACGAGCAGTACTTC

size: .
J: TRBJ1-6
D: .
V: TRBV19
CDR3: CASSAGRLSSYNSPLHF
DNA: TGTGCCAGTAGTGCAGGACGGTTAAGCTCCTATAATTCACCCCTCCACTTT

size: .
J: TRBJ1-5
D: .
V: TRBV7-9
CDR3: CASSPGLGGQPQHF
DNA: TGTGCCAGCAGCCCGGGGTTGGGTGGACAGCCCCAGCATTTT

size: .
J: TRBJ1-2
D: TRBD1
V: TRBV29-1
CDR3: CSVEDLGTGVYYGYTF
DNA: TGCAGCGTTGAAGATCTTGGGACAGGGGTATACTATGGCTACACCTTC

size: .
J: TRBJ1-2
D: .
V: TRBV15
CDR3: CATSRDRAVFYGYTF
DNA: TGTGCCACCAGCAGAGATAGAGCGGTTTTCTATGGCTACACCTTC

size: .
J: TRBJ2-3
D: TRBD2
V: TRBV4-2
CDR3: CASSQAGVAGPDTQYF
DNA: TGTGCCAGCAGCCAAGCCGGAGTAGCGGGGCCAGATACGCAGTATTTT

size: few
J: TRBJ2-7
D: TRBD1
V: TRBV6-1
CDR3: CASSGDAGQGSMRQYF
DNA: TGTGCCAGCAGTGGAGATGCGGGACAGGGGAGTATGCGGCAGTACTTC

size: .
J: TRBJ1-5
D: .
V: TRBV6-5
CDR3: CASSYSHSNQPQHF
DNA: TGTGCCAGCAGTTACTCGCACAGCAATCAGCCCCAGCATTTT

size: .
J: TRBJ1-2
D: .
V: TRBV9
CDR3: CASSGGADSGYTF
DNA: TGTGCCAGCAGCGGGGGGGCAGACTCCGGCTACACCTTC

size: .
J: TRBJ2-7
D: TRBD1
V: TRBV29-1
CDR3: CSARQGHYEQYF
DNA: TGCAGCGCCCGACAGGGCCACTACGAGCAGTACTTC

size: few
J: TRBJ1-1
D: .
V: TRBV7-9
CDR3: CASSTGRSWVAFF
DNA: TGTGCCAGCAGCACAGGACGCTCCTGGGTAGCTTTCTTT

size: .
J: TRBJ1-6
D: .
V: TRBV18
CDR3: CASSPSVIGSDLSPLHF
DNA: TGTGCCAGCTCACCATCTGTTATCGGGTCAGACCTTTCACCCCTCCACTTT

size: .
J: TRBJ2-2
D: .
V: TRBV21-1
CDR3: CASSKAWRWGQENTGELFF
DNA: TGTGCCAGCAGCAAAGCGTGGAGGTGGGGACAGGAGAACACCGGGGAGCTGTTTTTT

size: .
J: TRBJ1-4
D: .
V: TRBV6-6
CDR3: CASRRGQGGEKLFF
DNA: TGTGCCAGCAGACGAGGTCAGGGTGGTGAAAAACTGTTTTTT

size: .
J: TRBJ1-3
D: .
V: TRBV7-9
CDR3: CASSTARGPGNTIYF
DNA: TGTGCCAGCAGCACAGCACGGGGACCTGGAAACACCATATATTTT

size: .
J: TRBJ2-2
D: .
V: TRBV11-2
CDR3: CASNPEGPNTGELFF
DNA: TGTGCCAGCAACCCCGAAGGGCCGAACACCGGGGAGCTGTTTTTT

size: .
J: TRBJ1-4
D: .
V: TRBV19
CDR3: CASSRTQGEKLFF
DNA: TGTGCCAGTAGCAGGACCCAGGGTGAAAAACTGTTTTTT

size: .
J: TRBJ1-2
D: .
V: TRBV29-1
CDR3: CSVPTQGTANYGYTF
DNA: TGCAGCGTTCCGACGCAGGGGACGGCTAACTATGGCTACACCTTC

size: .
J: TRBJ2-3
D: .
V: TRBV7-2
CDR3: CASSLAGGVAGDTQYF
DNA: TGTGCCAGCAGCTTAGCGGGCGGGGTCGCTGGCGATACGCAGTATTTT

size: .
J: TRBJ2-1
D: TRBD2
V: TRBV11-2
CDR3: CASSILAGGSQNNEQFF
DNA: TGTGCCAGCAGCATCCTAGCGGGGGGGTCCCAAAACAATGAGCAGTTCTTC

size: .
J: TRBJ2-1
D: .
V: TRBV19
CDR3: CASSIGTSTYNEQFF
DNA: TGTGCCAGTAGTATAGGTACTAGCACCTACAATGAGCAGTTCTTC

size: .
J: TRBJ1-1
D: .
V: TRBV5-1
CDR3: CASNFRSGDTEAFF
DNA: TGCGCCAGCAACTTTAGGTCCGGGGACACTGAAGCTTTCTTT

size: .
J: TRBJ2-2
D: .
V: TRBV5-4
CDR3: CASSLARQGRGGELFF
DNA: TGTGCCAGCAGCTTAGCCCGTCAGGGTAGGGGCGGGGAGCTGTTTTTT

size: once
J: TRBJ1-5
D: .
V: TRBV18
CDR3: CASSHGTPSNQPQHF
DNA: TGTGCCAGCTCCCACGGGACACCGAGCAATCAGCCCCAGCATTTT

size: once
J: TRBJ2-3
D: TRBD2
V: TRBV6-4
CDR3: CASSPGGSSTDTQYF
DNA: TGTGCCAGCAGTCCCGGGGGGAGTAGCACAGATACGCAGTATTTT

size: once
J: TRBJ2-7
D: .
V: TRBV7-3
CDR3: CASSLPGPSDEQYF
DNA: TGTGCCAGCAGCTTACCGGGACCCTCCGACGAGCAGTACTTC

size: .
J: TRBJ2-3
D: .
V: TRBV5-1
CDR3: CASSVWTDLTDTQYF
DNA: TGCGCCAGCAGCGTGTGGACGGACCTCACAGATACGCAGTATTTT

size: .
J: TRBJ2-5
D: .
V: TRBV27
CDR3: CASSLYGGAQETQYF
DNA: TGTGCCAGCAGTTTATATGGGGGGGCTCAAGAGACCCAGTACTTC

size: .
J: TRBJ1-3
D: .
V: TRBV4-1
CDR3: CASSQEGLPISGNTIYF
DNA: TGCGCCAGCAGCCAGGAGGGACTGCCGATCTCTGGAAACACCATATATTTT

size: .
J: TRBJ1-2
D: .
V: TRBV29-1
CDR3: CSVGQTNYGYTF
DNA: TGCAGCGTTGGACAAACTAACTATGGCTACACCTTC

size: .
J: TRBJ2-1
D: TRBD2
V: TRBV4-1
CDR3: CASSRLAGANEQFF
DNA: TGCGCCAGCAGCCGGCTAGCGGGGGCCAATGAGCAGTTCTTC

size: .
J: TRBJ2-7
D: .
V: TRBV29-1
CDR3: CSVGRTEGSYEQYF
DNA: TGCAGCGTTGGTAGGACAGAAGGATCCTACGAGCAGTACTTC

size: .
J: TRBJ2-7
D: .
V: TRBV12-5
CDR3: CASGLSGSYEQYF
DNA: TGTGCTAGTGGGCTAAGCGGGTCCTACGAGCAGTACTTC

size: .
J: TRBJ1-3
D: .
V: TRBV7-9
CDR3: CASSRNTAANGNTIYF
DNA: TGTGCCAGCAGCCGCAATACAGCCGCCAATGGAAACACCATATATTTT

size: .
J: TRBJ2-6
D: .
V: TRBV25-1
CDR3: CASSDTGGGAGANVLTF
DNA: TGTGCCAGCAGTGACACGGGCGGAGGGGCGGGGGCCAACGTCCTGACTTTC

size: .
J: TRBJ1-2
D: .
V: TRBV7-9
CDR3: CASSNRRGEEGYTF
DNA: TGTGCCAGCAGCAATAGACGGGGGGAGGAGGGCTACACCTTC

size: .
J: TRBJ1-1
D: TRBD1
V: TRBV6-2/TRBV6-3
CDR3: CASSYLPGQGRDPEAFF
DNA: TGTGCCAGCAGTTACCTACCGGGACAGGGGAGGGACCCTGAAGCTTTCTTT

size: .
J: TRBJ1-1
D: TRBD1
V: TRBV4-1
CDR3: CASSDRGRSTEAFF
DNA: TGCGCCAGCAGCGACAGGGGGCGAAGCACTGAAGCTTTCTTT

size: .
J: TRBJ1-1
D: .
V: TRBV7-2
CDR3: CASSPTRRTWAEAFF
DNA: TGTGCCAGCAGCCCCACGCGGCGAACATGGGCAGAAGCTTTCTTT

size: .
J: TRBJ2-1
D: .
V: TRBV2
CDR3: CASSDSQPYNEQFF
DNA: TGTGCCAGCAGTGACAGCCAGCCTTACAATGAGCAGTTCTTC

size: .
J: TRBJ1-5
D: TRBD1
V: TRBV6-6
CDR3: CASNPGQEFRHQPQHF
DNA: TGTGCCAGCAACCCGGGACAGGAGTTCCGCCATCAGCCCCAGCATTTT

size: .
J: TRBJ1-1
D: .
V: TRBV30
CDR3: CAWSWQGTGRAEAFF
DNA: TGTGCCTGGAGTTGGCAGGGTACGGGACGAGCTGAAGCTTTCTTT

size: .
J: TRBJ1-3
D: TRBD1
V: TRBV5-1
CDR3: CASSLGGADGNTIYF
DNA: TGCGCCAGCAGCCTAGGGGGCGCCGATGGAAACACCATATATTTT

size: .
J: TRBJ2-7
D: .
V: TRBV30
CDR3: CAWSVNTHEQYF
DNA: TGTGCCTGGAGTGTAAATACCCACGAGCAGTACTTC

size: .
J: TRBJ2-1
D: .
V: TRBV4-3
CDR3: CASSQDPKGGTYNEQFF
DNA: TGCGCCAGCAGCCAAGATCCGAAGGGGGGGACCTACAATGAGCAGTTCTTC

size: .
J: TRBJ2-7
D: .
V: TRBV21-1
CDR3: CASSKCEYEQYF
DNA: TGTGCCAGCAGCAAATGTGAATACGAGCAGTACTTC

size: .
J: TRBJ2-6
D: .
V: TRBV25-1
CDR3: CASSESPGPGANVLTF
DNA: TGTGCCAGCAGTGAATCCCCCGGCCCTGGGGCCAACGTCCTGACTTTC

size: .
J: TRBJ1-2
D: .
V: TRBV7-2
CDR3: CASSLAVEGPLFRGYTF
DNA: TGTGCCAGCAGCTTAGCGGTGGAGGGCCCCTTATTTCGCGGCTACACCTTC

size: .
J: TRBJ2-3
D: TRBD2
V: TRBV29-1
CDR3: CSAGGGDVTDTQYF
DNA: TGCAGCGCCGGGGGGGGAGACGTCACAGATACGCAGTATTTT

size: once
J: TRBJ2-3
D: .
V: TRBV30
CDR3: CAWTQGSSTDTQYF
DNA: TGTGCCTGGACCCAGGGGTCTAGCACAGATACGCAGTATTTT

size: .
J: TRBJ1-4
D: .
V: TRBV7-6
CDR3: CASSGVTNEKLFF
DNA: TGTGCCAGCTCGGGGGTAACTAATGAAAAACTGTTTTTT

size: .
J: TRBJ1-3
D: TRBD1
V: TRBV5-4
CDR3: CASSWDRDGYTIYF
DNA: TGTGCCAGCAGCTGGGACAGGGACGGGTACACCATATATTTT

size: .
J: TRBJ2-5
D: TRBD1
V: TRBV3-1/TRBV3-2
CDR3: CASSRTGETQYF
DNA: TGTGCCAGCAGCCGGACAGGGGAGACCCAGTACTTC

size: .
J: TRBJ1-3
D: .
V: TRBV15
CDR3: CATSRDTGGNTIYF
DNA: TGTGCCACCAGCAGAGATACGGGGGGAAACACCATATATTTT

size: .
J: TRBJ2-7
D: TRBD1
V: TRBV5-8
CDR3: CASSLHRGRTYEQYF
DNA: TGTGCCAGCAGCCTCCACAGGGGGAGGACCTACGAGCAGTACTTC

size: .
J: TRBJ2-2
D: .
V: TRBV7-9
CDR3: CASSLASGPPGELFF
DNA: TGTGCCAGCAGCTTAGCTTCGGGGCCTCCCGGGGAGCTGTTTTTT

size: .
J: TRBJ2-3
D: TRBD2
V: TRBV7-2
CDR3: CASSLVGLAGGQNTQYF
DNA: TGTGCCAGCAGCTTAGTAGGGCTAGCGGGGGGGCAAAATACGCAGTATTTT

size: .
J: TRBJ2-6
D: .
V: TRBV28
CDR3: CASSSNSGANVLTF
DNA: TGTGCCAGCAGTTCCAACTCTGGGGCCAACGTCCTGACTTTC

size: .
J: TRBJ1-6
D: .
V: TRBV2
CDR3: CASSFRTAQSSYNSPLHF
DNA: TGTGCCAGCAGTTTTCGGACAGCCCAGAGCTCCTATAATTCACCCCTCCACTTT

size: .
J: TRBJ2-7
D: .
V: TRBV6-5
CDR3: CASSRKGYEQYF
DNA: TGTGCCAGCAGTCGAAAGGGGTACGAGCAGTACTTC